These 24 T cell receptor beta chains originate from one sample sequenced in a study of CD4+ T cells in melanoma. Using immunoSEQ multiplex PCR, the repertoire was profiled, and TCRdb retains in-frame clones only, with some absent. The table includes roughly 150,000 clones, 92% detected once. These receptors all stem from a human donor with melanoma.

The rearrangement uses TRBV5-1 and TRBJ2-7; D uncertain. With 1 base removed from V and 6 bases from J, the gap between germline ends came to 8 bases. Germline V gene sequence: CDR1 SGHRS, CDR2 YFSETQ. This CDR3 comprises 12 residues. Here the CDR3 DNA reads TGCGCCAGCAGCTTGACCCTATCCGAGCAGTACTTC. Protein sequence: CASSLTLSEQYF.

This clone has only one observation. The V gene is TRBV30, the J gene TRBJ1-3; TRBD1 aligns across 9 bases. This CDR3 has 15 residues. The germline V gene encodes CDR1 GTSNPN and CDR2 SVGIG (reference sequence). V dropped 7 bases and J dropped 3; count of bases not matched to a gene: 10. As DNA, the CDR3 is TGTGCCTCTTACAGGGGGCGGCTAGATGGAAACACCATATATTTT. It specifies CASYRGRLDGNTIYF.

The chain combines TRBV6-4 with TRBJ2-2; D call uncertain. Germline CDR1 and CDR2: MRHNA and SNTAGT. The CDR3 runs 13 residues. V was clipped by 2 bases and J by 0 bases, with 1 base between them. In DNA, the CDR3 is TGTGCCAGCAGTGACACGAACACCGGGGAGCTGTTTTTT. Translating it yields CASSDTNTGELFF.

Points on this clone: One end of the junction fails to match germline, which may point to a read error. DNA of the CDR3: TGTGTCAGCAGCCGGACTAGTCCAGATACGCAGTATTTT. Translated: CVSSRTSPDTQYF. The chain recombines TRBV7-3 with TRBJ2-3, with 7 bases matching TRBD2. The germline CDR1 and CDR2 sequences are SGHTA and FQGTGA. This CDR3 contains 13 residues.

The chain joins TRBV30 to TRBJ1-2; D call uncertain. This CDR3 is 11 amino acids long. The ends were cut back, 0 bases at V and 8 bases at J, with 7 bases in the middle. Germline values: CDR1 GTSNPN, CDR2 SVGIG (reference sequence). The CDR3 coding sequence is TGTGCCTGGAGTGTAAGGTTCGGCTACACCTTC. Its translation: CAWSVRFGYTF. The complete variable domain, with remaining parts taken from reference TRBV30 and TRBJ1-2, reads SQTIHQWPATLVQPVGSPLSLECTVEGTSNPNLYWYRQAAGRGLQLLFYSVGIGQISSEVPQNLSASRPQDRQFILSSKKLLLSDSGFYLCAWSVRFGYTFGSGTRLTVV.

The chain couples TRBV6-1 to TRBJ1-3; 12 bases match TRBD1. The CDR3 has 15 residues. V lost 6 bases, J lost 8 bases, and 8 bases stayed unmatched. The V gene's germline CDR1 is MNHNS and CDR2 SASEGT. The CDR3: CASSSPGQGAHTIYF. CDR3 bases: TGTGCCAGCAGCTCACCGGGACAGGGGGCACACACCATATATTTT.

J is TRBJ1-2 and V is TRBV19; a possible D gene is TRBD1 (5 bases). V lost 8 bases to trimming and J lost 2 bases, with 9 bases between them. The CDR3 loop spans 12 amino acids. CDR1 is LNHDA, CDR2 SQIVND, per germline (reference sequence). CDR3 coding DNA: TGTGCCAGTTCCGACAGAAACTATGGCTACACCTTC. It codes for CASSDRNYGYTF.

The J gene is TRBJ2-1, the V gene TRBV4-1; no reliable D call. Germline V gives CDR1 MGHRA, CDR2 YSYEKL. The CDR3 totals 16 residues. Trimming cost V 0 bases and J 6 bases, with 15 bases left between them. Here the CDR3 reads CASSQESGPALNEQFF. The CDR3 DNA sequence: TGCGCCAGCAGCCAAGAGAGTGGCCCCGCCCTCAATGAGCAGTTCTTC.

The chain couples TRBV5-4 to TRBJ2-1, with 15 bases that match TRBD2. The V and J ends lost 4 bases and 4 bases, in that order; junction bases with no gene match: 12. The CDR3 length is 19 residues. Germline CDR1 SGHNT, CDR2 YYREEE (reference sequence). The CDR3 bases are TGTGCCAGCAGCCCGGGGGTTGGGACTAGCGGGGGGTCTTACAATGAGCAGTTCTTC. This gives the protein CASSPGVGTSGGSYNEQFF.

This clone appeared a single time. This rearrangement joins TRBV5-1 to TRBJ2-6, with D unclear. CDR3 length equals 18 residues. Germline CDR1 reads SGHRS; CDR2 reads YFSETQ. V was clipped by 0 bases and J by 0 bases, with 13 bases between them. The CDR3: CASSLGVASSSGANVLTF. CDR3 nucleotides: TGCGCCAGCAGCTTGGGGGTTGCTTCATCCTCTGGGGCCAACGTCCTGACTTTC.

The chain uses TRBV18 and TRBJ1-2, with D perhaps TRBD1 (5 bases). This CDR3 has 15 residues. CDR1 and CDR2 (germline): KGHSH, LQKENI. The V end was cut by 3 bases, the J end by 5 bases, with 16 bases between. The CDR3, as DNA: TGTGCCAGCTCACCCTGGGATGGGACCGTTTATGGCTACACCTTC. Protein: CASSPWDGTVYGYTF.

Written as DNA, the CDR3 is TGTGCCAGCAGCCCGCACTTGGGACAGAGAAACACCATATATTTT. This sequence encodes CASSPHLGQRNTIYF. The V gene is TRBV9, the J gene TRBJ1-3; 7 bases fit TRBD1. The CDR3 has 15 amino acids. Trimming took 4 bases from V and 5 from J; bases not matched to a gene: 9. The germline V gene encodes CDR1 SGDLS and CDR2 YYNGEE. Full variable domain (outside the CDR3, taken from reference TRBV9 and TRBJ1-3): DSGVTQTPKHLITATGQRVTLRCSPRSGDLSVYWYQQSLDQGLQFLIQYYNGEERAKGNILERFSAQQFPDLHSELNLSSLELGDSALYFCASSPHLGQRNTIYFGEGSWLTVV.

The CDR3 bases are TGTGCCAGCAGTTTATACCTCGTCGGGAACACTGAAGCTTTCTTT. Translating it yields CASSLYLVGNTEAFF. The V call is TRBV6-6, the J call TRBJ1-1; D not certain. This CDR3 comprises 15 residues. Trimming took 4 bases from V and 1 from J, leaving 13 bases between them. Germline loops: CDR1 MNHNY, CDR2 SVGAGI (reference sequence).

The V gene is TRBV15, the J gene TRBJ2-7; no clear D gene. The ends were cut back, 0 bases at V and 6 bases at J, with 15 bases in the middle. Germline V gene data show CDR1 as LNHNV and CDR2 as YYDKDF (reference sequence). The CDR3 covers 15 residues. The CDR3 reads CATSRDNPTAGEQYF. In DNA form, the CDR3 reads TGTGCCACCAGCAGAGACAATCCTACGGCAGGCGAGCAGTACTTC.

The rearrangement uses TRBV7-3 and TRBJ2-7; D call uncertain. CDR1 and CDR2 from the germline V gene are SGHTA and FQGTGA. V shed 0 bases and J shed 6 bases, with 9 bases lying between them. This CDR3 contains 13 residues. The CDR3: CASSLTLVGEQYF. CDR3 DNA sequence: TGTGCCAGCAGCTTAACACTTGTTGGCGAGCAGTACTTC.

The chain links TRBV7-9 to TRBJ1-3; unclear D gene. The V and J ends lost 5 bases and 2 bases respectively, with 10 bases between them. CDR3 length: 14 amino acids. Germline CDR1 reads SEHNR; CDR2 reads FQNEAQ (reference sequence). The CDR3: CASSPSGTGNTIYF. The CDR3 bases are TGTGCCAGCAGCCCCTCCGGGACTGGAAACACCATATATTTT. The full variable domain, its missing parts supplied by reference TRBV7-9 and TRBJ1-3, is DTGVSQNPRHKITKRGQNVTFRCDPISEHNRLYWYRQTLGQGPEFLTYFQNEAQLEKSRLLSDRFSAERPKGSFSTLEIQRTEQGDSAMYLCASSPSGTGNTIYFGEGSWLTVV.

The gene calls are TRBV5-4 and TRBJ1-6, with D maybe TRBD1 (6 bases). From germline, CDR1 is SGHNT and CDR2 YYREEE (reference sequence). This CDR3 spans 18 amino acids. V lost 3 bases and J lost 0, with 16 bases in between. The CDR3 sequence: CASSSGGAGSSYNSPLHF. In nucleotides, the CDR3 is TGTGCCAGCAGCTCCGGGGGGGCAGGGAGCTCCTATAATTCACCCCTCCACTTT.

The chain couples TRBV5-1 to TRBJ2-3; 9 bases map to TRBD2. The CDR3 runs to 16 residues. Trimming cost V 4 bases and J 6 bases; bases outside gene matches: 12. CDR1 is SGHRS, CDR2 YFSETQ, per germline. The CDR3 DNA sequence: TGCGCCAGCAGCCGGGTGGAGCGGGGGGCCGGGGATACGCAGTATTTT. Its protein product is CASSRVERGAGDTQYF.

This clone was recorded once. Here the CDR3 DNA reads TGTGCCAGCAGCGCTCGCGGGTCGGGGGGGGCGAACACCGGGGAGCTGTTTTTT. Residues: CASSARGSGGANTGELFF. The J gene is TRBJ2-2, the V gene TRBV7-9; TRBD2 aligns across 8 bases. The CDR3 has 18 residues. The germline CDR1 and CDR2 sequences are SEHNR and FQNEAQ (reference sequence). Trimming cost V 5 bases and J 0 bases; bases outside gene matches: 11. The full variable domain, with the rest looked up from reference TRBV7-9 and TRBJ2-2, is DTGVSQNPRHKITKRGQNVTFRCDPISEHNRLYWYRQTLGQGPEFLTYFQNEAQLEKSRLLSDRFSAERPKGSFSTLEIQRTEQGDSAMYLCASSARGSGGANTGELFFGEGSRLTVL.

This clone occurred once. The CDR3 nucleotides read TGTGCCAGCAGTCCTCAATCGTCCCCAGGGGACACTGAAGCTTTCTTT. This sequence encodes CASSPQSSPGDTEAFF. This sequence joins TRBV2 and TRBJ1-1; D might be TRBD1 (6 bases). The CDR3 runs 16 residues. Trimming shortened V by 5 bases and J by 3 bases, and 19 bases separated the two germline ends. From germline, CDR1 is SNHLY and CDR2 FYNNEI. Filled out from reference TRBV2 and TRBJ1-1, the complete variable domain reads EPEVTQTPSHQVTQMGQEVILRCVPISNHLYFYWYRQILGQKVEFLVSFYNNEISEKSEIFDDQFSVERPDGSNFTLKIRSTKLEDSAMYFCASSPQSSPGDTEAFFGQGTRLTVV.

For the CDR3, the DNA is TGTGCCTGTCTCGGGGGTTACATACTAGGGAATGAGCAGTTCTTC. Its translation is CACLGGYILGNEQFF. The chain employs TRBV30 and TRBJ2-1; D is perhaps TRBD2 (6 bases). The CDR3 consists of 15 residues. Germline V gene sequence: CDR1 GTSNPN, CDR2 SVGIG (reference sequence). The V end was cut by 6 bases, the J end by 7 bases, with 22 bases between.

V gene TRBV18 combines with J gene TRBJ2-5; 10 nucleotides agree with TRBD1. CDR1 KGHSH and CDR2 LQKENI come from the germline V gene. The length of the CDR3 is 14 residues. With V trimmed by 3 bases and J by 5 bases, 3 bases remained unmatched. The chain's CDR3 is CASSPGQGLETQYF. The CDR3 DNA follows: TGTGCCAGCTCACCGGGACAGGGGTTGGAGACCCAGTACTTC.

The chain employs TRBV4-1 and TRBJ1-6; D ambiguous. The length of the CDR3 is 17 residues. From germline, CDR1 is MGHRA and CDR2 YSYEKL. Trimming left V 4 bases short and J 3 bases short, with 16 bases between. CDR3 protein: CASSLSLGRNYNSPLHF. The CDR3 DNA reads TGCGCCAGCAGCCTAAGCCTCGGCAGAAACTATAATTCACCCCTCCACTTT.

CDR3 loop: CASSSYTNTEAFF. Written as DNA, the CDR3 is TGTGCCAGCAGCTCCTACACGAACACTGAAGCTTTCTTT. The chain combines TRBV7-5 with TRBJ1-1. TRBV7-5 corresponds to a pseudogene. This CDR3 comprises 13 residues.